The T cell receptor beta chain described here comes from a study of T cells after yellow fever vaccination. Notes on the study in general: Although the secondary response was weaker, it peaked faster, at day 5 versus 15.

A few counts support this clonotype. Its antigen is as yet unknown. A universal primer site and UMIs were added as TCR cDNA was made by 5'RACE template switching. One entry per CDR3 protein, called by TCRdb with MiXCR from the 5' RACE reads. In the table there are some 250,000 distinct CDR3 sequences, 6.5% to 8.5% of which are singletons. V was clipped by 0 bases and J by 2 bases, with 7 bases between them. The CDR3 extends over 13 amino acids. CDR1 is SQVTM, CDR2 ANQGSEA, per germline. The source was CD4+ T cells sorted from PBMCs, collected 15 days after the yellow fever booster vaccination. The V gene is TRBV29-1, the J gene TRBJ1-2; no firm D call. This sequence was found in a man aged 25-45 years who received the YFV17D yellow fever vaccine. This CDR3 reads CSVEEIQNYGYTF. CDR3 in DNA: TGCAGCGTTGAAGAAATACAGAACTATGGCTACACCTTC.